Sequencing of this TCR beta chain was carried out in a study of blood T cell repertoires in COVID-19. Data came from immunoSEQ multiplex PCR; TCRdb stores just in-frame clones and leaves some out. The sample includes approximately 320,000 clones, around 85% of them seen just once. The CDR3 consists of 15 residues. Between the trimmed V and J ends, which lost 1 base and 7 bases, there was a span of 14 bases. Germline CDR1 KGHDR, CDR2 SFDVKD. V is TRBV24-1 and J is TRBJ2-3; maybe TRBD2 (5 bases). The specimen sequenced was peripheral blood. This clonotype was sampled from a human donor in a cohort sampled during active COVID-19. The CDR3 nucleotides read TGTGCCACCAGTGATTTAGTCCGGGGTGGGAATACGCAGTATTTT. Amino acid sequence: CATSDLVRGGNTQYF.